This is a list of T cell receptor beta chains from one sample in a study of shared clonotypes between healthy human individuals. TCRdb's table, derived via immunoSEQ multiplex PCR, lists solely in-frame clones and lacks some. Found here are just under 350,000 clones, around four fifths of them singletons; the top ten hold more than 9%. The sample was memory CD4+ T cells sorted from blood. These receptors were obtained from a man aged 30 to 45 in good health. The CDR3 runs from the conserved cysteine through the conserved F or W. The D gene is left open where the match is weak. Only some rows state a clone size, as once, few, many or a class for expanded clones.

>TRBV5-6|TRBD1|once|TRBJ1-4
CASSFATGQNEKLFF
TGTGCCAGCAGCTTTGCTACGGGACAGAATGAAAAACTGTTTTTT
>TRBV20-1|NA|few|TRBJ2-1
CSASKRREQFF
TGCAGTGCTAGTAAAAGACGTGAGCAGTTCTTC
>TRBV28|NA|NA|TRBJ1-2
CACSAPYGYTF
TGTGCCTGTTCGGCACCCTATGGCTACACCTTC
>TRBV6-5|NA|NA|TRBJ2-1
CASSRGGLPNEQFF
TGTGCCAGCAGTCGAGGGGGACTCCCCAATGAGCAGTTCTTC
>TRBV7-2|NA|NA|TRBJ2-7
CASSSSPGRMSYEQYF
TGTGCCAGCAGCTCCAGCCCGGGACGGATGTCCTACGAGCAGTACTTC
>TRBV29-1|NA|NA|TRBJ2-3
CSVEDLQRPGKGGSTDTQYF
TGCAGCGTTGAAGATCTTCAACGCCCCGGGAAGGGTGGGAGCACAGATACGCAGTATTTT
>TRBV2|NA|NA|TRBJ2-7
CASSGSGYEQYF
TGTGCCAGCAGTGGTTCAGGCTACGAGCAGTACTTC
>TRBV4-3|NA|few|TRBJ1-2
CASSQESPGWVYGYTF
TGCGCCAGCAGCCAAGAATCGCCGGGGTGGGTCTATGGCTACACCTTC
>TRBV18|NA|NA|TRBJ1-5
CASSGTNSNQPQHF
TGTGCCAGCTCAGGGACAAATAGCAATCAGCCCCAGCATTTT
>TRBV10-3|TRBD1|NA|TRBJ2-5
CAISGGQGDEAPYF
TGTGCCATCAGCGGAGGACAGGGGGACGAGGCTCCGTACTTC
>TRBV2|NA|NA|TRBJ2-3
CASRYETDTQYF
TGTGCCAGCCGGTATGAAACAGATACGCAGTATTTT
>TRBV4-1|NA|NA|TRBJ2-1
CASSSFPGGEQFF
TGCGCCAGCAGCTCCTTCCCTGGGGGTGAGCAGTTCTTC
>TRBV9|NA|NA|TRBJ2-5
CASRETQYF
TGTGCCAGCAGAGAGACCCAGTACTTC
>TRBV18|NA|NA|TRBJ2-2
CASSPPLKTITSGELFF
TGTGCCAGCTCACCACCTCTTAAGACAATAACTAGCGGGGAGCTGTTTTTT
>TRBV9|TRBD2|NA|TRBJ2-1
CASSVLAGVTEQFF
TGTGCCAGCAGCGTTCTAGCGGGAGTTACTGAGCAGTTCTTC
>TRBV18|NA|NA|TRBJ1-3
CASSPSYGNTIYF
TGTGCCAGCTCACCATCATACGGAAACACCATATATTTT
>TRBV5-1|NA|NA|TRBJ2-4
CASSSEQVAKNIQYF
TGCGCCAGCAGCTCGGAACAGGTGGCAAAAAACATTCAGTACTTC
>TRBV5-8|TRBD2|NA|TRBJ2-1
CASSPELAGALYSSYNEQFF
TGTGCCAGCAGCCCAGAACTAGCGGGAGCCTTGTATAGCTCCTACAATGAGCAGTTCTTC
>TRBV7-2|NA|few|TRBJ2-5
CASSPRGFPEETQYF
TGTGCCAGCAGCCCCCGGGGCTTTCCAGAAGAGACCCAGTACTTC
>TRBV9|NA|few|TRBJ2-7
CASSQGSWEDEQYF
TGTGCCAGCAGCCAAGGGTCTTGGGAAGACGAGCAGTACTTC
>TRBV27|NA|few|TRBJ2-1
CASSLIQSSKGQFF
TGTGCCAGCAGTTTAATACAGTCCTCGAAGGGGCAGTTCTTC
>TRBV10-2|NA|NA|TRBJ1-1
CASSDPPYPEAFF
TGCGCCAGCAGTGATCCGCCTTACCCGGAAGCTTTCTTT
>TRBV19|NA|once|TRBJ2-1
CASSSGVSYNEQFF
TGTGCCAGTTCTTCTGGGGTTTCGTACAATGAGCAGTTCTTC
>TRBV19|TRBD2|NA|TRBJ2-1
CASSNGLAGNNEQFF
TGTGCCAGTAGTAATGGACTAGCGGGAAACAATGAGCAGTTCTTC
>TRBV9|TRBD1|NA|TRBJ1-2
CASSATGVKNGYTF
TGTGCCAGCAGCGCTACAGGGGTAAAGAATGGCTACACCTTC
>TRBV6-1|NA|NA|TRBJ2-3
CATWLGMSSTDTQYF
TGTGCCACTTGGCTCGGAATGTCTAGCACAGATACGCAGTATTTT
>TRBV4-2|TRBD2|once|TRBJ2-1
CASSQARSGSPLNEQFF
TGTGCCAGCAGCCAAGCCAGAAGCGGGAGTCCTCTCAATGAGCAGTTCTTC
>TRBV29-1|TRBD2|once|TRBJ2-3
CSVGRWGSGGRSTDTQYF
TGCAGCGTTGGCAGGTGGGGCAGCGGGGGTCGAAGCACAGATACGCAGTATTTT
>TRBV11-2|NA|few|TRBJ1-1
CASSSVGGNTEAFF
TGTGCCAGCAGCTCCGTCGGTGGGAACACTGAAGCTTTCTTT
>TRBV7-3|NA|NA|TRBJ2-3
CASSLGQGDTQYF
TGTGCCAGCAGCTTAGGGCAAGGGGATACGCAGTATTTT
>TRBV19|TRBD2|many|TRBJ2-3
CASSISIGTSGNSTDTQYF
TGTGCCAGTAGTATTTCTATTGGTACTAGCGGTAATAGCACAGATACGCAGTATTTT
>TRBV7-9|NA|many|TRBJ2-2
CASSPLGITKTGELFF
TGTGCCAGCAGCCCCCTCGGGATAACCAAGACCGGGGAGCTGTTTTTT
>TRBV28|NA|NA|TRBJ1-5
CASSLGGWSNQPQHF
TGTGCCAGCAGTTTGGGGGGGTGGAGCAATCAGCCCCAGCATTTT
>TRBV6-1|TRBD1|NA|TRBJ1-1
CASNADREWAEAFF
TGTGCCAGCAATGCGGACAGGGAGTGGGCTGAAGCTTTCTTT
>TRBV4-2|NA|few|TRBJ1-2
CASSQDNSLAF
TGTGCCAGCAGCCAAGATAATTCACTCGCCTTC
>TRBV5-1|TRBD2|once|TRBJ2-6
CASSGLAGTLLSGANVLTF
TGCGCCAGCAGCGGGCTAGCGGGGACATTATTATCTGGGGCCAACGTCCTGACTTTC
>TRBV10-3|TRBD1|few|TRBJ2-3
CAIAQGADTQYF
TGTGCCATCGCCCAGGGGGCAGATACGCAGTATTTT
>TRBV7-2|NA|many|TRBJ1-5
CASSVRGDQPQHF
TGTGCCAGCAGCGTCAGAGGTGATCAGCCCCAGCATTTT